This T cell receptor beta chain was sequenced during a study of blood T cell repertoires in COVID-19 (dated by TCRdb to 2020 to 2021). Broadly, across the study: Samples covering the acute and convalescent phases of COVID-19 were provided by collaborators in the United States, Italy and Spain. The prospective study material was composed of cDNA or gDNA derived from T cells, B-cell-depleted T cells, or PBMCs. The dataset comprised deeply sampled blood TCRbeta repertoires from subjects exposed to, actively infected with, or recovered from COVID-19. The repertoires were released in a freely available public database meant as a resource for research on the immune response to SARS-CoV-2. The samples were drawn from the first 160 participants of the ongoing ImmuneRACE study and from 1,254 subjects provided by 6 global collaborators. Sample metadata almost always included a de-identified subject ID, COVID-19 status, age in years and sex. Where available, HLA class I and class II types were taken from metadata supplied by the sample provider and were not determined by assay-based typing. Study-wide conclusions, independent of this receptor: The amount of clinical and demographic metadata varied by source and participant and was provided uncurated.

Another Seattle source contributed samples from volunteer blood donors who had recovered from COVID-19. Collaborating institutions collected whole blood in K2EDTA tubes following their own protocols. For TCRbeta analysis, collaborators shipped samples as frozen whole blood, isolated PBMCs, or DNA extracted from either of those sample types. V lost 5 bases and J lost 2 bases; the stretch between them is 12 bases long. The CDR3, cysteine through phenylalanine, is 14 amino acids long. The DNA shown is the 42-base CDR3, in frame from base 1. Sequences SGHTA (CDR1) and FQGNSA (CDR2) are obtained from the germline V gene. The immunoSEQ Assay, a bias-controlled multiplex PCR, was used to amplify TCRbeta CDR3 regions from genomic DNA. In the source study's methods: Within the assay, amplification of reference gene primers was used to estimate how many nucleated cells each sample contained. Sequence reads were collapsed and filtered to measure the absolute abundance of every unique TCRbeta CDR3 rearrangement. For each sample, productive Simpson clonality was calculated by taking the square root of Simpson's diversity index across productive rearrangements. As stored in TCRdb, this immuneACCESS dataset retains in-frame rearrangements with V and J assigned. A fraction of the clones does not appear; measured against another copy, unresolved V genes explain less than half of the discrepancy, and the remainder lacks a known reason. Clonal size and the V and J genes are those of that table, whereas D and trimming came from the DNA. The sample table contains around 88,000 clones; only one count was recorded for around three quarters of them. Approximately 8.9% of the sample belongs to the ten largest clones.

A word on this clone: Its antigen is unknown. No base qualities exist here, and no much larger clone lies one base off it.

This clonotype was obtained from a man in his fifties or sixties who had recovered from COVID-19. The receptor chain draws on TRBV7-2 and TRBJ1-2; the D gene identity is not certain. Sequencing was carried out using peripheral blood. The CDR3 region has the sequence CASSPPDGNYGYTF. The bases read TGTGCCAGCAGCCCCCCCGATGGCAACTATGGCTACACCTTC.